The present T cell receptor (beta chain) was sequenced within a study of T cell responses to AZD1222 COVID-19 vaccine. Study findings and constraints: A mostly white British donor set with more females was recruited, and clonal diversity was possibly underestimated. Spike-spanning, vaccine-associated CD4 TCRs were dominant at 160-218 and 743-854. Nearly half of spike-specific TCRs reportedly go after variant regions that carry no mutations. Just a handful of AZD1222 recipients tested seropositive at baseline.

Germline V gene sequence: CDR1 SEHNR, CDR2 FQNEAQ (reference sequence). The CDR3 length is 13 residues. V gave up 1 base and J gave up 5 bases, with 7 bases separating them. Of note for this clone: Its antigen remains unidentified.

Assay used: immunoSEQ multiplex PCR; TCRdb lists only in-frame clones, some missing. The sample carries approximately 80,000 clones, 80% to 90% recorded once. V and J are TRBV7-9 and TRBJ2-3, with D uncertain. The sample in question was peripheral blood, obtained on day 0 of AZD1222 vaccination. The TCR was taken from an adult in good health. DNA of the CDR3: TGTGCCAGCAGCTTAGTAGGAGTAGATACGCAGTATTTT. As protein: CASSLVGVDTQYF.